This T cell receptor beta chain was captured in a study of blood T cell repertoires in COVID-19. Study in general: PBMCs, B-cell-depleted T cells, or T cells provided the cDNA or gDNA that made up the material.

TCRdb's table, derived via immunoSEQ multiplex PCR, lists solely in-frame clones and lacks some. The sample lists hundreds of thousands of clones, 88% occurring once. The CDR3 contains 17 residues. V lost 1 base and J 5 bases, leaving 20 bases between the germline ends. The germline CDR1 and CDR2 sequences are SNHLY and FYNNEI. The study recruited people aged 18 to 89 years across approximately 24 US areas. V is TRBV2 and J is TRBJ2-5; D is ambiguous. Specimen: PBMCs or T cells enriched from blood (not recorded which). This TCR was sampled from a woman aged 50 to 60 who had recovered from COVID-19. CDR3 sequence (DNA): TGTGCCAGCAGTGAAGGGGCAATAGGCGCATGGATGGAGACCCAGTACTTC. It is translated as CASSEGAIGAWMETQYF. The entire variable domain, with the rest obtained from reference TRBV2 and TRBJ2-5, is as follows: EPEVTQTPSHQVTQMGQEVILRCVPISNHLYFYWYRQILGQKVEFLVSFYNNEISEKSEIFDDQFSVERPDGSNFTLKIRSTKLEDSAMYFCASSEGAIGAWMETQYFGPGTRLLVL.